The next 8 T cell receptor beta chains were all read from a single sample in a study of blood T cell repertoires in COVID-19. Some clones are missing from TCRdb's copy, which holds only in-frame ones; the method was immunoSEQ multiplex PCR. The table lists some 260,000 clones, roughly 88% of them singletons. Sequences were obtained from peripheral blood. These receptors originate from a human donor in a cohort sampled during active COVID-19.

The genes are TRBV9 and TRBJ2-7, with 8 bases matching TRBD1. Germline lookup yields CDR1 SGDLS and CDR2 YYNGEE. V lost 2 bases, J lost 5 bases, and 6 bases stayed unmatched. The CDR3 has 14 amino acids. CDR3 nucleotides: TGTGCCAGCAGCGTGTCACAGGGGGGACACGAGCAGTACTTC. It is translated as CASSVSQGGHEQYF.

The chain is built from TRBV11-2 and TRBJ2-5; 7 nucleotides align to TRBD1. V lost 5 bases to trimming and J lost 2 bases; unmatched junction nucleotides: 5. The CDR3 extends over 14 amino acids. Germline assignment: CDR1 SGHAT and CDR2 FQNNGV. CDR3 sequence (DNA): TGTGCCAGCAGCCAATCGGGACAGCAAGAGACCCAGTACTTC. This encodes CASSQSGQQETQYF.

This clone was counted once. The chain joins TRBV27 to TRBJ2-7, with 7 bases identical to TRBD2. The CDR3 consists of 14 residues. Trimming took 8 bases from V and 6 from J; bases not matched to a gene: 13. CDR1 is MNHEY and CDR2 is SMNVEV in the germline V gene (reference sequence). Here the CDR3 reads CASAYRGGGSEQYF. CDR3 DNA sequence: TGTGCCAGCGCCTACCGCGGGGGAGGTAGCGAGCAGTACTTC.

This chain joins TRBV5-1 and TRBJ1-1, with a tentative D call TRBD1 (5 bases). The CDR3 runs to 14 residues. Germline assignment: CDR1 SGHRS and CDR2 YFSETQ. The V gene lost 4 bases and the J gene lost 2 bases, with 12 bases spanning the gap. Written as DNA, the CDR3 is TGCGCCAGCAGCCCCGGCGGGGCTAACACTGAAGCTTTCTTT. It encodes CASSPGGANTEAFF.

The chain couples TRBV3-1 (or the pseudogene TRBV3-2) to TRBJ1-2; TRBD1 matches at 8 bases. Trimming at V came to 3 bases and at J to 2 bases, leaving 2 bases not matched to a gene. The CDR3 is made up of 14 amino acids. In germline, CDR1 is LGHDT, CDR2 YNNKEL (reference sequence). CDR3 region: CASSQDRANYGYTF. In DNA, the CDR3 is TGTGCCAGCAGCCAGGACAGGGCAAACTATGGCTACACCTTC.

The count of this clone is one. The genes are TRBV5-8 and TRBJ2-7, with 12 bases fitting TRBD2. CDR3 size: 18 residues. The ends lost 0 bases at V and 1 base at J; junction bases unmatched: 8. Germline-derived CDR1 and CDR2 are SGHTS and YDEGEE. CDR3 in DNA: TGTGCCAGCAGCTTGGGACTAGCGGGAGTGATTTATTCCTACGAGCAGTACTTC. Translated: CASSLGLAGVIYSYEQYF.

The V gene is TRBV28, the J gene TRBJ2-7; D gene ambiguous. CDR1 is MDHEN and CDR2 is SYDVKM in the germline V gene. The CDR3 consists of 11 residues. Trimming cost V 10 bases and J 5 bases, with 12 bases left between them. DNA of the CDR3: TGTGCCACCCTACGCTTTAACGAGCAGTACTTC. It specifies CATLRFNEQYF.

The gene calls are TRBV11-3 and TRBJ1-1; D unresolved. The CDR3 runs 15 residues. Germline V CDR1 and CDR2: SGHNT, YENEEA. V lost 1 base to trimming and J lost 1 base, with 10 bases between them. DNA of the CDR3: TGTGCCAGCAGCTTAGGTGCCTACGGGAACACTGAAGCTTTCTTT. As protein: CASSLGAYGNTEAFF. Together with reference TRBV11-3 and TRBJ1-1, the CDR3 gives the full variable domain: EAGVVQSPRYKIIEKKQPVAFWCNPISGHNTLYWYLQNLGQGPELLIRYENEEAVDDSQLPKDRFSAERLKGVDSTLKIQPAELGDSAVYLCASSLGAYGNTEAFFGQGTRLTVV.